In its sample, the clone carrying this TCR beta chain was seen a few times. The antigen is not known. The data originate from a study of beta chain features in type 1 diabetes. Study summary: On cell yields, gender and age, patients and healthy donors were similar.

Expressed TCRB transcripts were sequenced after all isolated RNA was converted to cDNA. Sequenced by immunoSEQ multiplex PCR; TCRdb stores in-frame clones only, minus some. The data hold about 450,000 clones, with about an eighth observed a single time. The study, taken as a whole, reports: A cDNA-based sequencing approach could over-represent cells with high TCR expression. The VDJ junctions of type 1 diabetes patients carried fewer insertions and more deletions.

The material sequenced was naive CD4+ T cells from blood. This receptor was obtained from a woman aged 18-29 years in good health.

The CDR3 loop reads CASSPNLGEPQHF. The CDR3 nucleotides are TGTGCCAGCTCCCCAAATCTCGGCGAGCCCCAGCATTTT. V gene TRBV18 combines with J gene TRBJ1-5, with D unclear. V dropped 6 bases and J dropped 8 bases, with 14 bases sitting between them. Germline CDR1 KGHSH, CDR2 LQKENI. The CDR3 loop spans 13 amino acids. The variable domain in full, with the rest retrieved from reference TRBV18 and TRBJ1-5, is NAGVMQNPRHLVRRRGQEARLRCSPMKGHSHVYWYRQLPEEGLKFMVYLQKENIIDESGMPKERFSAEFPKEGPSILRIQQVVRGDSAAYFCASSPNLGEPQHFGDGTRLSIL.